These 15 T cell receptor beta chains originate from one sample sequenced in a study of early T cells in non-severe SARS-CoV-2 infection (dated by TCRdb to the early 2020s). Library preparation employed 5' RACE. Sequencing relied on a NextSeq 500. TCRdb applied fastp at Q25 and MiXCR to the public reads, then kept only in-frame beta chains. CDR3 protein sequences are deduplicated, and each keeps its most common genes and DNA. The sample has tens of thousands of distinct CDR3 sequences on record, approximately 12% of them singletons. The ten largest clones add up to 4% to 5.5% of the sample. The sequenced sample consisted of whole blood. These receptors were collected from an adult who was a healthcare worker with PCR-confirmed SARS-CoV-2 infection or an uninfected control (not recorded which).

This clonotype was seen many times. This chain links TRBV18 with TRBJ2-2, with D unclear. V shed 6 bases and J shed 5 bases, with 10 bases lying between them. The germline CDR1 and CDR2 sequences are KGHSH and LQKENI. This CDR3 has 13 amino acids. The CDR3 is CASSLDLTGELFF. The DNA for the CDR3 is TGTGCCAGCTCCCTCGACTTGACCGGGGAGCTGTTTTTT.

This clonotype was observed many times. The V call is TRBV27, the J call TRBJ2-3; TRBD1 matches 10 bases. CDR1 MNHEY and CDR2 SMNVEV come from the germline V gene (reference sequence). This CDR3 is built from 15 residues. The V and J ends lost 2 bases and 4 bases, in that order; junction bases with no gene match: 3. The CDR3 sequence: CASSLATGGPDTQYF. The CDR3 DNA follows: TGTGCCAGCAGTTTAGCGACAGGGGGCCCAGATACGCAGTATTTT.

The chain uses TRBV28 and TRBJ2-3; 11 nucleotides agree with TRBD2. After removal of 5 bases from V and 1 base from J, the junction contained 5 bases not matched to a gene. This CDR3 region has 16 residues. From germline, CDR1 is MDHEN and CDR2 SYDVKM. This CDR3 reads CASSTGTSGRTDTQYF. The CDR3 DNA is TGTGCCAGCAGTACGGGGACTAGCGGCCGCACAGATACGCAGTATTTT.

This clonotype was detected a few times. The genes are TRBV15 and TRBJ2-5, with D uncertain. The CDR3 consists of 14 residues. Deletions cut 3 bases from V and 5 bases from J, with 13 bases between. CDR1 LNHNV and CDR2 YYDKDF come from the germline V gene (reference sequence). DNA of the CDR3: TGTGCCACCAGCAGTCATTACGGATCGGAGACCCAGTACTTC. Amino acids: CATSSHYGSETQYF.

The rearrangement joins TRBV18 to TRBJ2-1; D may correspond to TRBD1 or TRBD2 (5 bases each). Trimming shortened V by 3 bases and J by 8 bases, and 14 bases separated the two germline ends. Germline CDR1 KGHSH, CDR2 LQKENI. The CDR3 totals 14 residues. CDR3 protein: CASSPPGTRDEQFF. DNA for the CDR3: TGTGCCAGCTCACCCCCAGGGACCAGGGATGAGCAGTTCTTC.

This clonotype was observed at least ten times. The V and J genes are TRBV18 and TRBJ2-1; 9 bases map to TRBD2. The CDR3 loop spans 14 amino acids. V trimming: 1 base; J trimming: 9 bases; junction bases outside the gene matches: 4. Germline V gene data show CDR1 as KGHSH and CDR2 as LQKENI. The CDR3 reads CASSPLSGSAEQFF. DNA of the CDR3: TGTGCCAGCTCACCACTTAGCGGGAGCGCTGAGCAGTTCTTC.

This clonotype came up many times. This chain links TRBV5-5 with TRBJ2-7; a weak D match, TRBD2 (7 bases). CDR3 size: 13 residues. The germline gives CDR1 SGHKS, CDR2 YYEKEE (reference sequence). V was shortened by 2 bases and J by 4 bases, with 10 bases between the two germline ends. The DNA for the CDR3 is TGTGCCAGCAGCTTACAGGGAGGGTACGAGCAGTACTTC. Translated, it gives CASSLQGGYEQYF. Using reference TRBV5-5 and TRBJ2-7 for the parts outside the CDR3, the full variable domain is DAGVTQSPTHLIKTRGQQVTLRCSPISGHKSVSWYQQVLGQGPQFIFQYYEKEERGRGNFPDRFSARQFPNYSSELNVNALLLGDSALYLCASSLQGGYEQYFGPGTRLTVT.

This clonotype was counted many times. This chain connects TRBV12-3 or TRBV12-4 to TRBJ2-5; TRBD1 might be the D (7 bases). The CDR3 runs 15 residues. V was clipped by 4 bases and J by 5 bases, with 17 bases between them. The DNA for the CDR3 is TGTGCCAGCAGTTCCAGGGGGGCAGGCGGGGAGACCCAGTACTTC. This sequence encodes CASSSRGAGGETQYF.

The J gene is TRBJ2-5, the V gene TRBV20-1; TRBD2 aligns across 8 bases. The trim removed 3 bases at V and 2 bases at J, leaving 8 bases unmatched. The V gene's germline CDR1 is DFQATT and CDR2 SNEGSKA (reference sequence). The length of the CDR3 is 15 residues. In nucleotides, the CDR3 is TGCAGTGCTAGGAGTAGCGGGACGCAACAAGAGACCCAGTACTTC. Encoded protein: CSARSSGTQQETQYF.

This clonotype was picked up many times. The J gene is TRBJ2-3, the V gene TRBV7-3, with 8 bases matching TRBD2. Germline assignment: CDR1 SGHTA and CDR2 FQGTGA. The CDR3 is 19 amino acids. V trimming: 2 bases; J trimming: 3 bases; junction bases outside the gene matches: 16. The CDR3 here is CASSLFGRNLSGSTDTQYF. The DNA for the CDR3 is TGTGCCAGCAGCTTATTTGGGCGAAATCTGAGCGGGAGTACAGATACGCAGTATTTT. The full variable domain, in which reference TRBV7-3 and TRBJ2-3 provide the parts outside the CDR3, is GAGVSQTPSNKVTEKGKYVELRCDPISGHTALYWYRQSLGQGPEFLIYFQGTGAADDSGLPNDRFFAVRPEGSVSTLKIQRTERGDSAVYLCASSLFGRNLSGSTDTQYFGPGTRLTVL.

This clonotype was recorded a few times. This chain connects TRBV20-1 to TRBJ2-7, with 7 bases that match TRBD2. With 3 bases clipped from V and 0 bases from J, the junction kept 5 bases outside the gene matches. CDR1 and CDR2 from the germline V gene are DFQATT and SNEGSKA (reference sequence). CDR3 length: 14 residues. For the CDR3, the DNA is TGCAGTGCTAGGAATAAGCGGGACTCCTACGAGCAGTACTTC. It specifies CSARNKRDSYEQYF.

Only a few counts were recorded for this clonotype. The chain has TRBV10-3 and TRBJ2-3; D not certain. Trimming took 6 bases from V and 2 from J, leaving 15 bases between them. CDR3 length equals 15 residues. Germline CDR1 reads ENHRY; CDR2 reads SYGVKD. The CDR3 is CAISPQEWVTDTQYF. The CDR3 DNA is TGTGCCATCAGCCCGCAGGAGTGGGTCACAGATACGCAGTATTTT.

The sample holds a few counts of this clonotype. CDR3 in amino acids: CASSGLAGPPEQYF. CDR3 in DNA: TGTGCCAGCAGCGGTCTAGCGGGACCCCCCGAGCAGTACTTC. The J gene is TRBJ2-7, the V gene TRBV7-9; 9 bases align to TRBD2. Germline V gene data show CDR1 as SEHNR and CDR2 as FQNEAQ (reference sequence). The CDR3 runs to 14 residues. Trimming removed 5 bases from V and 6 bases from J; junction bases left unmatched: 8.

This clonotype came up many times. V is TRBV3-1 and J is TRBJ2-3; D unclear. Germline assignment: CDR1 LGHDT and CDR2 YNNKEL (reference sequence). The length of the CDR3 is 15 residues. The V and J ends lost 4 bases and 2 bases respectively, with 13 bases between them. The CDR3: CASSRLPASTDTQYF. Here the CDR3 DNA reads TGTGCCAGCAGCCGACTCCCCGCCTCCACAGATACGCAGTATTTT.

The chain is built from TRBV30 and TRBJ2-3; D possibly corresponds to TRBD2 (6 bases). Per the germline V gene, CDR1 is GTSNPN and CDR2 is SVGIG (reference sequence). V was shortened by 0 bases and J by 12 bases, with 10 bases between the two germline ends. This CDR3 has 11 residues. The CDR3 protein is CAWSVGGEQYF. Written as DNA, the CDR3 is TGTGCCTGGAGTGTAGGAGGGGAACAGTATTTT.